The 32 T cell receptor beta chains reported below all come from one sample, sequenced in a study of blood T cell repertoires in COVID-19 (dated by TCRdb to about 2020). Library prep was done by the immunoSEQ multiplex PCR assay. Here the immuneACCESS table is served through TCRdb, limited to in-frame sequences with V and J called. Missing clones are a known gap in these copies; in checked studies unresolved V genes cover under half, and the rest lacks a known reason. This sample has around 260,000 clones in its table, and 65% to 90% of those were observed once. The ten largest clonotypes hold more than 10% of the sample. Material for sequencing was peripheral blood. All receptors derive from a human donor in a cohort sampled during active COVID-19.

The gene calls are TRBV5-1 and TRBJ2-1; the match to TRBD2 covers 14 bases. The CDR3 spans 17 residues. The germline V gene has CDR1 SGHRS and CDR2 YFSETQ. Trimming removed 0 bases from V and 7 bases from J; junction bases left unmatched: 6. This chain's CDR3 is CASSLALRTSGRNEQFF. CDR3 DNA sequence: TGCGCCAGCAGCTTGGCCCTACGGACTAGCGGGAGGAATGAGCAGTTCTTC.

The CDR3 loop is CASSDPRGSAYEQYF. CDR3 bases: TGTGCCAGTAGTGACCCCCGGGGGTCCGCCTACGAGCAGTACTTC. This chain connects TRBV19 to TRBJ2-7; possible D gene TRBD2, 6 bases. The CDR3 spans 15 residues. The ends were cut back, 5 bases at V and 2 bases at J, with 16 bases in the middle. CDR1 LNHDA and CDR2 SQIVND come from the germline V gene (reference sequence).

CDR3 loop: CASSQTRNANTGELFF. The CDR3 DNA follows: TGCGCCAGCAGCCAAACTAGAAATGCGAACACCGGGGAGCTGTTTTTT. The V call is TRBV4-1, the J call TRBJ2-2; D is perhaps TRBD2 (5 bases). This CDR3 spans 16 amino acids. Germline V lookup: CDR1 MGHRA, CDR2 YSYEKL. V lost 2 bases and J lost 0, with 10 bases in between.

This clone was recorded a few times. This chain connects TRBV7-9 to TRBJ1-1, with D possibly matching TRBD1 (6 bases). The CDR3 has 13 residues. Germline V gene lookup returns CDR1 SEHNR and CDR2 FQNEAQ (reference sequence). V lost 8 bases and J 5 bases, leaving 15 bases between the germline ends. CDR3 protein: CASQYLQGTEAFF. CDR3 in DNA: TGTGCCAGCCAATATCTTCAGGGGACTGAAGCTTTCTTT.

The sample holds a few counts of this clone. The same CDR3 is also encoded by other DNA sequences in this sample. The V gene is TRBV7-9, the J gene TRBJ2-7, with D tentatively TRBD2 (5 bases). The CDR3 extends over 12 amino acids. Germline-derived CDR1 and CDR2 are SEHNR and FQNEAQ (reference sequence). V was clipped by 2 bases and J by 4 bases, with 6 bases between them. CDR3 nucleotides: TGTGCCAGCAGCTTATCGGGGTACGAGCAGTACTTC. Amino acids: CASSLSGYEQYF.

The rearrangement links TRBV28 to TRBJ1-5; D is ambiguous. V was clipped by 1 base and J by 2 bases, with 12 bases between them. CDR3 length: 16 amino acids. Germline CDR1 reads MDHEN; CDR2 reads SYDVKM. Written as DNA, the CDR3 is TGTGCCAGCAGTTTATTGGTCCGGGGAGGCAATCAGCCCCAGCATTTT. This translates into CASSLLVRGGNQPQHF. The full variable domain, completed using reference TRBV28 and TRBJ1-5, is DVKVTQSSRYLVKRTGEKVFLECVQDMDHENMFWYRQDPGLGLRLIYFSYDVKMKEKGDIPEGYSVSREKKERFSLILESASTNQTSMYLCASSLLVRGGNQPQHFGDGTRLSIL.

In DNA, the CDR3 is TGTGCCAGCAGTGTACAGCGGTCCGGTGAGACCCAGTACTTC. Protein product: CASSVQRSGETQYF. V is TRBV2 and J is TRBJ2-5, with D perhaps matching TRBD2 (5 bases). The germline V gene has CDR1 SNHLY and CDR2 FYNNEI. The CDR3 runs to 14 residues. V was cut by 4 bases and J by 5 bases, with 14 bases left in between. The whole variable domain, filled in from reference TRBV2 and TRBJ2-5, reads EPEVTQTPSHQVTQMGQEVILRCVPISNHLYFYWYRQILGQKVEFLVSFYNNEISEKSEIFDDQFSVERPDGSNFTLKIRSTKLEDSAMYFCASSVQRSGETQYFGPGTRLLVL.

The chain carries TRBV19 and TRBJ2-2; D is uncertain. Per the germline V gene, CDR1 is LNHDA and CDR2 is SQIVND (reference sequence). Trimming left V 5 bases short and J 5 bases short, with 12 bases between. CDR3 size: 14 residues. Written as DNA, the CDR3 is TGTGCCAGTAGTCCAGGCCTGGTAACCGGGGAGCTGTTTTTT. This encodes CASSPGLVTGELFF. The variable domain in full, completed from reference TRBV19 and TRBJ2-2, reads DGGITQSPKYLFRKEGQNVTLSCEQNLNHDAMYWYRQDPGQGLRLIYYSQIVNDFQKGDIAEGYSVSREKKESFPLTVTSAQKNPTAFYLCASSPGLVTGELFFGEGSRLTVL.

The chain uses TRBV20-1 and TRBJ1-1; D is unclear. This CDR3 has 13 amino acids. V lost 3 bases and J lost 1, with 9 bases in between. Germline values: CDR1 DFQATT, CDR2 SNEGSKA (reference sequence). This CDR3 reads CSASRVSNTEAFF. CDR3 bases: TGCAGTGCTAGTCGGGTCTCGAACACTGAAGCTTTCTTT.

The rearrangement links TRBV12-3 or TRBV12-4 to TRBJ1-1; unclear D gene. V lost 2 bases and J 6 bases, leaving 7 bases between the germline ends. The CDR3 extends over 12 amino acids. The CDR3 is CASSLNLAEAFF. CDR3 coding DNA: TGTGCCAGCAGTTTAAATCTCGCTGAAGCTTTCTTT.

V usage is TRBV2 and J usage is TRBJ1-3, with a possible D match to TRBD1 (5 bases). The V gene's germline CDR1 is SNHLY and CDR2 FYNNEI. Deletions cut 6 bases from V and 0 bases from J, with 12 bases between. The CDR3 consists of 15 residues. In nucleotides, the CDR3 is TGTGCCAGCAGATTCCCGACAGTCTCTGGAAACACCATATATTTT. Translated, it gives CASRFPTVSGNTIYF.

This clone was recorded only once. The CDR3 is CASSLVLTGPYEQYF. Written as DNA, the CDR3 is TGCGCCAGCAGCTTGGTTCTTACAGGACCCTACGAGCAGTACTTC. The V gene is TRBV5-1, the J gene TRBJ2-7, with TRBD1 as a possible D gene (5 bases). The CDR3 consists of 15 residues. Germline V gene lookup returns CDR1 SGHRS and CDR2 YFSETQ. V was pared by 0 bases and J by 2 bases, with 12 bases between.

This chain uses TRBV18 with TRBJ2-5; weak D call: TRBD2 (5 bases). The CDR3 runs to 12 residues. V was clipped by 4 bases and J by 7 bases, with 10 bases between them. The germline CDR1 and CDR2 sequences are KGHSH and LQKENI. The CDR3 region is CASSRGSRTQYF. The CDR3 DNA sequence: TGTGCCAGCTCACGAGGGAGCCGGACCCAGTACTTC.

The chain has TRBV19 and TRBJ2-5; D perhaps matches TRBD1 (5 bases). Trimming left V 6 bases short and J 5 bases short, with 13 bases between. The CDR3 runs 13 residues. Germline CDR1 reads LNHDA; CDR2 reads SQIVND (reference sequence). The CDR3 loop reads CASRDSYGETQYF. The CDR3 DNA sequence: TGTGCCAGTAGAGACAGTTACGGGGAGACCCAGTACTTC.

The chain carries TRBV18 and TRBJ2-1, with 10 bases matching TRBD2. Germline assignment: CDR1 KGHSH and CDR2 LQKENI. J was trimmed by 5 bases and V by 11 bases; bases with no gene match: 9. The CDR3 is 14 amino acids. CDR3 coding DNA: TGTGCCGGTCATAGCGGGAGGCCTGACAATGAGCAGTTCTTC. Translation gives CAGHSGRPDNEQFF.

The chain recombines TRBV4-2 with TRBJ2-1; weak D call: TRBD2 (6 bases). The CDR3 has 17 amino acids. V lost 0 bases to trimming and J lost 8 bases, with 20 bases between them. Germline V lookup: CDR1 LGHNA, CDR2 YNFKEQ. The CDR3 nucleotides read TGTGCCAGCAGCCAAGATCTAGGAGGGCGTCGAGGGGATGAGCAGTTCTTC. Translated: CASSQDLGGRRGDEQFF.

The chain links TRBV6-5 to TRBJ1-5; 10 nucleotides align to TRBD1. The V and J ends lost 4 bases and 1 base, in that order; junction bases with no gene match: 1. The CDR3 is made up of 15 amino acids. Germline CDR1 and CDR2: MNHEY and SVGAGI. CDR3 DNA sequence: TGTGCCAGCAGTTGGGACAGGGGAAGCAATCAGCCCCAGCATTTT. Translated: CASSWDRGSNQPQHF.

This chain joins TRBV2 and TRBJ1-1; weak D call: TRBD1 (5 bases). Germline values: CDR1 SNHLY, CDR2 FYNNEI. Trimming shortened V by 5 bases and J by 3 bases, and 7 bases separated the two germline ends. CDR3 length equals 12 residues. This CDR3 reads CASSTGYTEAFF. DNA for the CDR3: TGTGCCAGCAGTACAGGTTACACTGAAGCTTTCTTT.

V gene TRBV12-3 or TRBV12-4 combines with J gene TRBJ2-7; possible D gene TRBD2, 6 bases. V was shortened by 5 bases and J by 3 bases, with 8 bases between the two germline ends. The CDR3 covers 12 residues. CDR3: CASSRGLYEQYF. The CDR3 region has the DNA TGTGCCAGCAGTCGGGGACTCTACGAGCAGTACTTC.

The V gene is TRBV5-1, the J gene TRBJ2-3; tentative D call: TRBD1 (6 bases). The germline gives CDR1 SGHRS, CDR2 YFSETQ. This CDR3 is built from 16 residues. Trimming pared 4 bases from V and 0 bases from J, leaving 15 bases between. In DNA, the CDR3 is TGCGCCAGCAGCGCCAGGGGCGACTCTAGCACAGATACGCAGTATTTT. Its translation: CASSARGDSSTDTQYF. Full variable domain (remainder filled in from reference TRBV5-1 and TRBJ2-3): KAGVTQTPRYLIKTRGQQVTLSCSPISGHRSVSWYQQTPGQGLQFLFEYFSETQRNKGNFPGRFSGRQFSNSRSEMNVSTLELGDSALYLCASSARGDSSTDTQYFGPGTRLTVL.

This sequence joins TRBV27 and TRBJ2-2; D possibly corresponds to TRBD2 (5 bases). The V and J ends lost 5 bases and 2 bases respectively, with 12 bases between them. CDR3 size: 15 residues. Germline V CDR1 and CDR2: MNHEY, SMNVEV (reference sequence). The CDR3 protein is CASSLQTKNTGELFF. The CDR3 DNA follows: TGTGCCAGCAGTCTACAGACTAAAAACACCGGGGAGCTGTTTTTT.

The chain is built from TRBV5-5 and TRBJ1-5, with a possible D match to TRBD1 (6 bases). V was cut by 4 bases and J by 3 bases, with 11 bases left in between. CDR3 size: 14 residues. Germline V gene data show CDR1 as SGHKS and CDR2 as YYEKEE (reference sequence). The CDR3 sequence is CASSIDRYNQPQHF. The CDR3 nucleotides read TGTGCCAGCAGCATCGACAGGTACAATCAGCCCCAGCATTTT.

This chain links TRBV3-1 (or the pseudogene TRBV3-2) with TRBJ1-2; tentative D call: TRBD1 (6 bases). The V end lost 2 bases, the J end lost 6 bases, and 10 bases lay between the germline ends. Per the germline V gene, CDR1 is LGHDT and CDR2 is YNNKEL (reference sequence). CDR3 length equals 13 residues. The CDR3 loop is CASSQIQGNGYTF. CDR3 nucleotide sequence: TGTGCCAGCAGCCAAATCCAGGGGAATGGCTACACCTTC.

The V gene is TRBV11-2, the J gene TRBJ2-1, with a tentative D call TRBD2 (6 bases). Trimming stripped 5 bases from V and 13 bases from J, with 12 bases between. Germline-derived CDR1 and CDR2 are SGHAT and FQNNGV. This CDR3 is built from 11 residues. The DNA of the CDR3 is TGTGCCAGCAGCCCCCGGGACTCACAGTTCTTC. It yields the protein CASSPRDSQFF.

This chain connects TRBV4-1 to TRBJ2-7, with D hard to call. The germline V and J ends were trimmed by 3 bases and 0 bases, with 12 bases remaining between them. The CDR3 loop spans 15 amino acids. CDR1 MGHRA and CDR2 YSYEKL come from the germline V gene. Written as DNA, the CDR3 is TGCGCCAGCAGCCAGAGTCAAAGTAGCTCCTACGAGCAGTACTTC. It translates to CASSQSQSSSYEQYF.

The chain links TRBV6-5 to TRBJ1-2, with a weak D call TRBD1 (5 bases). The CDR3 sequence is 14 residues long. V was pared by 6 bases and J by 4 bases, with 15 bases between. Looked up from germline, CDR1 is MNHEY and CDR2 is SVGAGI. The CDR3 is CASRYTGSLYGYTF. CDR3 bases: TGTGCCAGCAGATACACAGGATCCCTCTATGGCTACACCTTC.

This clone came up once. The rearrangement uses TRBV15 and TRBJ2-7; TRBD2 matches 11 bases. The CDR3 totals 14 residues. J lost 6 bases, V lost 1 base, and 2 bases had no gene match. Germline CDR1 LNHNV, CDR2 YYDKDF (reference sequence). The DNA for the CDR3 is TGTGCCACCAGCAGAGGACTAGCGGGAAGCGAGCAGTACTTC. This sequence encodes CATSRGLAGSEQYF.

The rearrangement links TRBV27 to TRBJ2-1; 13 positions match TRBD2. The CDR3 is 16 amino acids. V dropped 2 bases and J dropped 4; count of bases not matched to a gene: 2. CDR1 is MNHEY and CDR2 is SMNVEV in the germline V gene (reference sequence). Written as DNA, the CDR3 is TGTGCCAGCAGTTTAGAACTAGCGGGAGGGTACAATGAGCAGTTCTTC. It encodes CASSLELAGGYNEQFF.

The V gene is TRBV13, the J gene TRBJ2-7; 9 bases are a match to TRBD2. V gave up 0 bases and J gave up 2 bases; unmatched junction bases: 2. The germline gives CDR1 PRHDT, CDR2 FYEKMQ (reference sequence). The CDR3 sequence is 15 residues long. The CDR3 sequence is CASSLGLAGAYEQYF. CDR3 nucleotides: TGTGCCAGCAGCTTAGGGTTAGCGGGGGCCTACGAGCAGTACTTC.

The sample holds a few counts of this clone. This chain connects TRBV14 to TRBJ2-2; possible D gene TRBD1, 6 bases. Germline loops: CDR1 SGHDN, CDR2 FVKESK. Trimming removed 5 bases at V and 5 bases at J, with 9 bases between. The CDR3 consists of 13 residues. CDR3 nucleotides: TGTGCCAGCAGCAAACAGGGTACCGGGGAGCTGTTTTTT. Its translation is CASSKQGTGELFF.

The chain is built from TRBV13 and TRBJ2-3, with D uncertain. The V end was cut by 2 bases, the J end by 6 bases, with 6 bases between. The CDR3 covers 12 residues. Germline V gives CDR1 PRHDT, CDR2 FYEKMQ (reference sequence). The CDR3 protein is CASSLYFDTQYF. DNA of the CDR3: TGTGCCAGCAGCTTATACTTTGATACGCAGTATTTT.

In its sample, this clone was seen a few times. The chain is built from TRBV4-1 and TRBJ2-3; 9 bases match TRBD2. CDR3 size: 16 residues. Trimming at V came to 4 bases and at J to 5 bases, leaving 10 bases not matched to a gene. CDR1 and CDR2 (germline): MGHRA, YSYEKL. Here the CDR3 reads CASSRTIAGAVDTQYF. The CDR3 nucleotides read TGCGCCAGCAGCCGTACTATAGCGGGAGCGGTAGATACGCAGTATTTT.